The next 7 T cell receptor beta chains were all read from a single sample in a study of blood T cell repertoires in COVID-19. Profiled with immunoSEQ multiplex PCR; TCRdb holds only in-frame clones, not every one. The sample carries some 96,000 clones, approximately 87% recorded once. Sequences were obtained from peripheral blood. The origin of the receptors is a human donor in a cohort sampled during active COVID-19.

The chain carries TRBV21-1 and TRBJ2-1; TRBD2 was called by the table and not checked on the DNA. TRBV21-1 is classified as a pseudogene. This CDR3 region has 16 residues. The CDR3 protein is CASTPGGKREVGEQFF. CDR3 bases: TGTGCCAGCACCCCCGGAGGGAAGAGGGAAGTGGGTGAGCAGTTCTTC.

The chain uses TRBV5-1 and TRBJ2-5; D gene ambiguous. The CDR3 spans 14 residues. Deletions cut 0 bases from V and 1 base from J, with 7 bases between. The germline V gene encodes CDR1 SGHRS and CDR2 YFSETQ. CDR3 region: CASSLVPGQETQYF. The CDR3 nucleotides are TGCGCCAGCAGCTTGGTGCCAGGCCAAGAGACCCAGTACTTC.

The CDR3 loop is CASSDGSQYNEQFF. The CDR3 nucleotides are TGTGCCAGCAGTGACGGGAGCCAGTACAATGAGCAGTTCTTC. The V and J genes are TRBV6-4 and TRBJ2-1, with D possibly being TRBD2 (5 bases). The germline gives CDR1 MRHNA, CDR2 SNTAGT. This CDR3 contains 14 residues. V shed 2 bases and J shed 4 bases, with 9 bases lying between them.

This clone was seen only once. This rearrangement joins TRBV28 to TRBJ1-5; tentatively, D is TRBD1 (6 bases). The CDR3 runs 15 residues. From germline, CDR1 is MDHEN and CDR2 SYDVKM. V dropped 4 bases and J dropped 7 bases, with 17 bases sitting between them. The CDR3 region is CASSSAGGLRQPQHF. The DNA of the CDR3 is TGTGCCAGCAGTTCGGCGGGGGGCTTAAGGCAGCCCCAGCATTTT.

The chain has TRBV14 and TRBJ2-3; possibly TRBD1 for D (6 bases). Germline V gene sequence: CDR1 SGHDN, CDR2 FVKESK. V gave up 0 bases and J gave up 4 bases, with 35 bases separating them. The CDR3 extends over 23 amino acids. CDR3 DNA sequence: TGTGCCAGCAGCCAAGAAGCCCCTCCGGGACAACTTTCAGGGGACCCTCTCTCAGATACGCAGTATTTT. Translated: CASSQEAPPGQLSGDPLSDTQYF.

The chain joins TRBV18 to TRBJ2-3; TRBD2 matches 11 bases. CDR3 size: 16 residues. The V gene end was trimmed by 3 bases and the J gene end by 2 bases; junction bases not matched to a gene: 4. Germline V gene data show CDR1 as KGHSH and CDR2 as LQKENI. CDR3 region: CASSPTSGGNTDTQYF. The CDR3 region has the DNA TGTGCCAGCTCACCTACTAGCGGGGGAAACACAGATACGCAGTATTTT. Complete variable domain (other parts from reference TRBV18 and TRBJ2-3): NAGVMQNPRHLVRRRGQEARLRCSPMKGHSHVYWYRQLPEEGLKFMVYLQKENIIDESGMPKERFSAEFPKEGPSILRIQQVVRGDSAAYFCASSPTSGGNTDTQYFGPGTRLTVL.

This clone was counted at least ten times. The chain combines TRBV2 with TRBJ1-6; D uncertain. This CDR3 is built from 14 residues. Germline V gives CDR1 SNHLY, CDR2 FYNNEI. V lost 1 base and J lost 7, with 8 bases in between. In DNA, the CDR3 is TGTGCCAGCAGTGAAGGTAGATTAAATTCACCCCTCCACTTT. As protein: CASSEGRLNSPLHF.